These T cell receptor beta chains were read from a single sample in a study of T cell responses to AZD1222 COVID-19 vaccine. TCRdb keeps only in-frame clones here, not all; method: immunoSEQ multiplex PCR. The table has over 45,000 clones, about 85% seen once. The sequencing used peripheral blood, collected on day 0 of AZD1222 vaccination. These receptors all come from an adult in good health. The CDR3 runs from the conserved cysteine through the conserved F or W. Each record gives: J gene, V gene, CDR3 length, CDR3 protein.

TRBJ1-1	TRBV28	14	CASSRGGRGTEAFF
TRBJ1-4	TRBV6-1	16	CASSEWGPGGEEKLFF
TRBJ1-2	TRBV6-1	14	CASSDPWKGYGYTF
TRBJ1-2	TRBV10-3	14	CAISEYTGNYGYTF
TRBJ1-1	TRBV3-1/TRBV3-2	14	CASSPPDRGPEAFF
TRBJ1-1	TRBV11-2	15	CASSLVPAGGTEAFF
TRBJ2-3	TRBV4-2	16	CASSQHSGGATDTQYF
TRBJ1-2	TRBV7-9	14	CASSPGGRTDGYTF
TRBJ1-5	TRBV27	13	CARVTGINQPQHF
TRBJ2-1	TRBV20-1	11	CSARVVNEQFF
TRBJ2-4	TRBV19	20	CASSIPMQLSGGVAKNIQYF
TRBJ1-1	TRBV11-2	15	CASSLLRDMNTEAFF
TRBJ1-1	TRBV28	11	CASSSYSEAFF
TRBJ2-5	TRBV6-5	16	CASSYSAGTGLQTQYF
TRBJ1-1	TRBV13	15	CASSLGGGAGTEAFF
TRBJ2-7	TRBV28	15	CASSLEVGGPYEQYF
TRBJ1-5	TRBV4-1	19	CASSQVPGQRAYSNQPQHF
TRBJ1-1	TRBV4-1	17	CASSQVSQTGGNTEAFF
TRBJ1-6	TRBV30	15	CAHRESSSYNSPLHF
TRBJ2-7	TRBV27	14	CASSPPYRDREQYF
TRBJ1-4	TRBV5-4	12	CASSGVGEKLFF
TRBJ2-6	TRBV3-1/TRBV3-2	18	CASSQSPSTGAGANVLTF
TRBJ2-2	TRBV7-8	16	CASSLVAGGNTGELFF
TRBJ2-3	TRBV29-1	13	CSSATGGTDTQYF
TRBJ1-1	TRBV2	12	CASSSRQGGAFF
TRBJ2-3	TRBV5-4	15	CASSFILSSTDTQYF
TRBJ1-1	TRBV5-6	14	CASSLRQTGGEAFF
TRBJ2-2	TRBV27	16	CASRKTGGESTGELFF
TRBJ2-1	TRBV6-2/TRBV6-3	13	CASSYVGLAGRFF
TRBJ1-5	TRBV3-1/TRBV3-2	15	CASSLAPGGNQPQHF
TRBJ2-7	TRBV4-2	14	CASSLDRVYDEQYF
TRBJ1-6	TRBV6-1	15	CASSEYRGLRSPLHF
TRBJ2-3	TRBV3-1/TRBV3-2	18	CASSLSGLAGGIRDTQYF
TRBJ1-6	TRBV5-4	15	CASSLAGRKNSPLHF
TRBJ1-3	TRBV6-1	16	CASSEVEATSGNTIYF
TRBJ2-3	TRBV7-2	14	CASSLGHPPDTQYF
TRBJ2-1	TRBV19	11	CASSMRLVQFF
TRBJ2-1	TRBV5-4	15	CASNRDRERVNEQFF
TRBJ2-1	TRBV11-3	14	CASSSGGGRNEQFF
TRBJ2-1	TRBV4-1	16	CASSLALTSGYNEQFF
TRBJ2-2	TRBV10-1	12	CASSGGDGELFF
TRBJ1-5	TRBV4-3	16	CASSQDPGYSNQPQHF
TRBJ2-4	TRBV6-5	13	CANIDLAKNIQYF
TRBJ1-5	TRBV28	16	CASSLLGTGGNQPQHF
TRBJ2-5	TRBV6-1	14	CASSEAPGRETQYF
TRBJ1-4	TRBV6-5	14	CASRFQGANEKLFF
TRBJ1-2	TRBV7-2	17	CASRKPGSSFSDYGYTF
TRBJ2-7	TRBV18	16	CASSPQSGGKSDEQYF
TRBJ2-1	TRBV11-3	19	CASSTGRGRSGTAYNEQFF
TRBJ1-3	TRBV7-9	15	CASSPSGGAGNTIYF
TRBJ2-3	TRBV7-6	16	CASSAGLTASTDTQYF
TRBJ1-2	TRBV28	13	CASSPERGYGYTF
TRBJ1-1	TRBV19	13	CASSMGQRTEAFF
TRBJ2-7	TRBV12-5	17	CASGLVATGRGSYEQYF
TRBJ2-7	TRBV3-1/TRBV3-2	16	CASSQDQGQGRGEQYF
TRBJ1-4	TRBV4-1	15	CASSQRGRGDEKLFF
TRBJ1-2	TRBV28	14	CATHQTGPNYGYTF
TRBJ2-7	TRBV4-2	12	CASSQDPQGKYF